A single count supports the clone carrying this T cell receptor beta chain. With 3 bases removed from V and 0 bases from J, the gap between germline ends came to 6 bases. There are 13 residues in the CDR3. CDR1 is LNHDA and CDR2 is SQIVND in the germline V gene (reference sequence). This record comes from a study of blood T cell repertoires in COVID-19. Study background: Sites in the United States, Italy and Spain provided acute and convalescent COVID-19 samples.

TCRdb's table, derived via immunoSEQ multiplex PCR, lists solely in-frame clones and lacks some. The table shows some 320,000 clones, with roughly 86% occurring only once. This clonotype was obtained from a woman between 50 and 59 years old who had been exposed to COVID-19. The chain is built from TRBV19 and TRBJ2-7; D is uncertain. The specimen sequenced was PBMCs or T cells enriched from blood (not recorded which). CDR3 amino acids: CASSIPNSYEQYF. For the CDR3, the DNA is TGTGCCAGTAGTATCCCAAACTCCTACGAGCAGTACTTC.